This passage covers 19 T cell receptor beta chains from one sample sequenced in a study of T-cell reconstitution after alpha-beta-depleted transplantation in children. Unique molecular identifiers were incorporated during preparation of the TCRbeta library. TCRdb reprocessed the PCR reads with MiXCR, giving one entry per CDR3 protein. The sample has about 360,000 distinct CDR3 sequences, 10% to 15% seen once; the top ten hold 3.5% to 4.5%. The input for sequencing was PBMCs, taken from the stem cell graft. These receptors came from a human donor who donated a stem cell graft to a child with Fanconi anemia.

The V and J genes are TRBV7-9 and TRBJ2-5; perhaps TRBD2 as D (5 bases). CDR3 length equals 16 residues. Trimming removed 2 bases from V and 1 base from J, with 14 bases in between. The germline V gene has CDR1 SEHNR and CDR2 FQNEAQ (reference sequence). The CDR3 is CASSLLEVIRQETQYF. The CDR3 nucleotides read TGTGCCAGCAGCTTATTGGAGGTCATCCGCCAAGAGACCCAGTACTTC.

This clonotype was found many times. The J gene is TRBJ2-1, the V gene TRBV28, with 11 bases identical to TRBD2. This CDR3 has 17 amino acids. The junction had 5 bases not matched to a gene; V was cut back by 4 bases and J by 0 bases. Germline CDR1 reads MDHEN; CDR2 reads SYDVKM. CDR3 DNA sequence: TGTGCCAGCAGTTCCAGGACTAGCGGGCTCTCCTACAATGAGCAGTTCTTC. Its translation is CASSSRTSGLSYNEQFF.

This clonotype was counted between two and nine times. The chain uses TRBV20-1 and TRBJ2-4, with D perhaps TRBD1 (6 bases). The CDR3 extends over 13 amino acids. Germline V gives CDR1 DFQATT, CDR2 SNEGSKA (reference sequence). V was clipped by 1 base and J by 8 bases, with 12 bases between them. In DNA form, the CDR3 reads TGCAGTGCTAGAGTGGCAGGGGTGGACATTCAGTACTTC. As protein: CSARVAGVDIQYF.

The chain employs TRBV30 and TRBJ2-2; possible D gene TRBD2, 6 bases. Per germline, CDR1 GTSNPN and CDR2 SVGIG (reference sequence). This CDR3 contains 15 residues. V lost 4 bases to trimming and J lost 8 bases, with 20 bases between them. CDR3 region: CAWTLLPGGRGELFF. CDR3 sequence (DNA): TGTGCCTGGACCCTCCTCCCCGGGGGAAGGGGGGAGCTGTTTTTT.

With respect to this clonotype: This sequence may be a read error, since a much larger clone differs from it by one base. The rearrangement uses TRBV5-1 and TRBJ1-1; 7 nucleotides agree with TRBD1. The length of the CDR3 is 13 residues. Germline loops: CDR1 SGHRS, CDR2 YFSETQ. Here the CDR3 reads CSSSMGTEEYAFF. The CDR3 nucleotides read TGCTCCAGCAGCATGGGGACAGAAGAATACGCTTTCTTT. Combining the CDR3 with reference TRBV5-1 and TRBJ1-1 gives the whole variable domain KAGVTQTPRYLIKTRGQQVTLSCSPISGHRSVSWYQQTPGQGLQFLFEYFSETQRNKGNFPGRFSGRQFSNSRSEMNVSTLELGDSALYLCSSSMGTEEYAFFGQGTRLTVV.

This clonotype has a count of ten or more. The chain employs TRBV25-1 and TRBJ2-5; no clear D. V lost 1 base and J lost 7, with 10 bases in between. Germline CDR1 reads MGHDK; CDR2 reads SYGVNS. This CDR3 comprises 13 residues. The CDR3 region has the DNA TGTGCCAGCAGTGAATGGGGTGAGGTGACCCAGTACTTC. This translates into CASSEWGEVTQYF.

This chain links TRBV29-1 with TRBJ1-2; 12 positions match TRBD1. The V segment lost 3 bases and the J segment 2 bases; nucleotides outside the gene matches: 7. Germline loops: CDR1 SQVTM, CDR2 ANQGSEA. The CDR3 sequence is 16 residues long. DNA for the CDR3: TGCAGCGTTGATGGGGACAGGGGGCAGGGGAACTATGGCTACACCTTC. As protein: CSVDGDRGQGNYGYTF.

The CDR3 protein is CASTRHGDTGELFF. The CDR3 DNA reads as TGTGCCAGCACCCGTCACGGAGACACCGGGGAGCTGTTTTTT. The V call is TRBV11-2, the J call TRBJ2-2, with unresolved D. V lost 7 bases and J 3 bases, leaving 12 bases between the germline ends. This CDR3 is built from 14 residues. Germline CDR1 reads SGHAT; CDR2 reads FQNNGV.

The chain employs TRBV13 and TRBJ2-2; D is perhaps TRBD1 or TRBD2 (5 bases each). Germline loops: CDR1 PRHDT, CDR2 FYEKMQ (reference sequence). The CDR3 is 14 amino acids. Trimming stripped 2 bases from V and 6 bases from J, with 10 bases between. CDR3 residues: CASSLMLGAGELFF. The CDR3 DNA reads as TGTGCCAGCAGCTTAATGCTGGGGGCCGGGGAGCTGTTTTTT. The whole variable domain, remainder taken from reference TRBV13 and TRBJ2-2, is AAGVIQSPRHLIKEKRETATLKCYPIPRHDTVYWYQQGPGQDPQFLISFYEKMQSDKGSIPDRFSAQQFSDYHSELNMSSLELGDSALYFCASSLMLGAGELFFGEGSRLTVL.

V is TRBV18 and J is TRBJ2-3; D may be TRBD2 (5 bases). V lost 0 bases, J lost 2 bases, and 15 bases lay in between. CDR1 and CDR2 from the germline V gene are KGHSH and LQKENI. The CDR3 runs 17 residues. In DNA form, the CDR3 reads TGTGCCAGCTCACCACCCAGCCGGAAGGACTTCACAGATACGCAGTATTTT. It translates to CASSPPSRKDFTDTQYF.

The CDR3 DNA is TGTGCCAGCAGCTTGACAGGGGACGTCTATGGCTACACCTTC. Protein product: CASSLTGDVYGYTF. The chain couples TRBV5-6 to TRBJ1-2; TRBD1 matches at 7 bases. Germline loops: CDR1 SGHDT, CDR2 YYEEEE. V dropped 1 base and J dropped 4; count of bases not matched to a gene: 4. The CDR3 runs to 14 residues.

This clonotype was counted a few times. This chain uses TRBV5-6 with TRBJ2-7; possibly TRBD2 for D (6 bases). V lost 0 bases to trimming and J lost 6 bases, with 10 bases between them. The CDR3 is made up of 13 amino acids. The germline V gene has CDR1 SGHDT and CDR2 YYEEEE. In DNA form, the CDR3 reads TGTGCCAGCAGCTTGGGCCGGCGGGGCGAGCAGTACTTC. As protein: CASSLGRRGEQYF.

The chain joins TRBV5-1 to TRBJ1-2; 7 bases align to TRBD1. V shed 0 bases, J shed 3 bases, and the junction held 5 bases outside the gene matches. Germline V gives CDR1 SGHRS, CDR2 YFSETQ. CDR3 length equals 15 residues. The CDR3 DNA reads TGCGCCAGCAGCTTGGAGGGGGCAGTTGACTATGGCTACACCTTC. Translated, it gives CASSLEGAVDYGYTF.

This clonotype was recorded a few times. The J gene is TRBJ2-5, the V gene TRBV5-1; possible D gene TRBD2, 6 bases. The V gene lost 6 bases and the J gene lost 5 bases, with 17 bases spanning the gap. The CDR3 length is 14 residues. Germline CDR1 is SGHRS and CDR2 is YFSETQ. CDR3 DNA sequence: TGCGCCAGCACCCCCACGGGGACTCAGGAGACCCAGTACTTC. Protein product: CASTPTGTQETQYF.

This clonotype showed up just a few times. The chain joins TRBV20-1 to TRBJ1-2, with TRBD1 as a possible D gene (5 bases). The V and J ends lost 4 bases and 8 bases respectively, with 17 bases between them. This CDR3 comprises 13 residues. CDR1 is DFQATT, CDR2 SNEGSKA, per germline (reference sequence). This CDR3 reads CSAIAGRGIGYTF. CDR3 sequence (DNA): TGCAGTGCTATCGCAGGGAGGGGAATAGGCTACACCTTC.

V and J are TRBV2 and TRBJ1-2; 11 nucleotides agree with TRBD1. CDR3 size: 12 residues. Germline CDR1 SNHLY, CDR2 FYNNEI. J gave up 12 bases and V 6 bases, and 6 bases lay outside the gene matches. The CDR3 sequence: CASRVGTGGHTF. The CDR3 nucleotides read TGTGCCAGCAGGGTTGGGACAGGGGGACACACCTTC.

Only a few counts were recorded for this clonotype. The chain has TRBV7-9 and TRBJ1-5, with a weak D call TRBD1 (5 bases). The CDR3 covers 14 residues. The germline gives CDR1 SEHNR, CDR2 FQNEAQ (reference sequence). Trimming pared 2 bases from V and 8 bases from J, leaving 13 bases between. The CDR3 DNA reads as TGTGCCAGCAGCTTAAGAGGGGCGGAGGAGCCCCAGCATTTT. This encodes CASSLRGAEEPQHF.

This clonotype occurred many times. The chain employs TRBV7-8 and TRBJ2-1; TRBD2 aligns across 7 bases. J was trimmed by 7 bases and V by 0 bases; bases with no gene match: 6. Germline assignment: CDR1 SGHVS and CDR2 FQNEAQ. The CDR3 is made up of 15 amino acids. Here the CDR3 DNA reads TGTGCCAGCAGCTTAGCGATGGGGGGGAGGAATGAGCAGTTCTTC. This encodes CASSLAMGGRNEQFF.

This clonotype was seen more than once but under ten times. The rearrangement links TRBV5-5 to TRBJ2-1, with unresolved D. CDR3 size: 15 residues. V was clipped by 2 bases and J by 9 bases, with 18 bases between them. Germline V gives CDR1 SGHKS, CDR2 YYEKEE (reference sequence). The CDR3 nucleotides read TGTGCCAGCAGCTTTGAACCGACTCTTCAAATTGAGCAGTTCTTC. Its protein product is CASSFEPTLQIEQFF.